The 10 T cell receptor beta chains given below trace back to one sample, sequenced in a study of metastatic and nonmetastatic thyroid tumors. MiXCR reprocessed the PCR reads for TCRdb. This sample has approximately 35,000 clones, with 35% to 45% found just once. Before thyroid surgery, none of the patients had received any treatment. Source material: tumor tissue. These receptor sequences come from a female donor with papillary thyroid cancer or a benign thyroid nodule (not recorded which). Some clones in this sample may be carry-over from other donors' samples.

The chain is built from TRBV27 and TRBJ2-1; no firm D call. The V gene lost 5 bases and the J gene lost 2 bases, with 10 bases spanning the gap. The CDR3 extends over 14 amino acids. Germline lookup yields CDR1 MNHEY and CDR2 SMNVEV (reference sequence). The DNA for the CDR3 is TGTGCCAGCAGTACCACGCCAGCCTACAATGAGCAGTTCTTC. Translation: CASSTTPAYNEQFF.

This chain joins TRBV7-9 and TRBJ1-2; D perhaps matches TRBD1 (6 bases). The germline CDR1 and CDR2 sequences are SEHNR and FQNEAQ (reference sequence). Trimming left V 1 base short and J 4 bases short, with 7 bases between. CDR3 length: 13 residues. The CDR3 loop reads CASSLGGAYGYTF. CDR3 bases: TGTGCCAGCAGCTTAGGGGGGGCCTATGGCTACACCTTC.

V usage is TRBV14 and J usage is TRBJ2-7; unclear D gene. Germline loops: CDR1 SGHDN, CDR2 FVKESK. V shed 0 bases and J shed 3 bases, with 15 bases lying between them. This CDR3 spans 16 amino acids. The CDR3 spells CASSQDRRTGHYEQYF. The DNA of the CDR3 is TGTGCCAGCAGCCAAGATCGGCGGACCGGCCACTACGAGCAGTACTTC.

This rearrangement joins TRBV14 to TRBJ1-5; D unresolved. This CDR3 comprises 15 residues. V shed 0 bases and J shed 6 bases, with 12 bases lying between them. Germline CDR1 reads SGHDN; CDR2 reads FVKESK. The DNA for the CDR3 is TGTGCCAGCAGCCAAGAGGTAGGGTGGAGTCAGCCCCAGCATTTT. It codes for CASSQEVGWSQPQHF.

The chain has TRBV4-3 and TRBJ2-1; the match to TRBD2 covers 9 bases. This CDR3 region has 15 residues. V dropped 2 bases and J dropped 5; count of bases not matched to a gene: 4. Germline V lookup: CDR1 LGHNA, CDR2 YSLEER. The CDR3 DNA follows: TGCGCCAGCAGCCAACAAGCTAGCGGGGACAATGAGCAGTTCTTC. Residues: CASSQQASGDNEQFF.

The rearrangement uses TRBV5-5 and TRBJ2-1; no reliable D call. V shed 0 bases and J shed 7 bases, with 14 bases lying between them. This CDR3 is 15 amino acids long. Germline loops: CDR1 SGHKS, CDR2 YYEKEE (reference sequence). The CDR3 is CASSLELPGRNEQFF. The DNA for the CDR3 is TGTGCCAGCAGCTTGGAACTGCCCGGTAGAAATGAGCAGTTCTTC.

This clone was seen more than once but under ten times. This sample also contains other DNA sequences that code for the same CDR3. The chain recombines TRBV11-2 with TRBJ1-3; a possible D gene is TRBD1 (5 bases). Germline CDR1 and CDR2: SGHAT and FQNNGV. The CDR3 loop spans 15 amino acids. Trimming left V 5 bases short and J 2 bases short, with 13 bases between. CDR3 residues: CASSNQGQAGNTIYF. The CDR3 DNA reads TGTGCCAGCAGCAACCAGGGTCAGGCTGGAAACACCATATATTTT.

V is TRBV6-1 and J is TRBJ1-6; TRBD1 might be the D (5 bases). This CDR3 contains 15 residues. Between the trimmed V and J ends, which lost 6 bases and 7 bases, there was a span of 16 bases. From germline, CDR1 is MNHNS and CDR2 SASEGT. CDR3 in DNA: TGTGCCAGCAGACCCCCGGGCGGGGGGAATTCACCCCTCCACTTT. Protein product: CASRPPGGGNSPLHF.

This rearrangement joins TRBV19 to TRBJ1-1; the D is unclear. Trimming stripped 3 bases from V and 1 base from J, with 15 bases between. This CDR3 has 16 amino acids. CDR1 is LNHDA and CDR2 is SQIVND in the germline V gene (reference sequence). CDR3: CASSISASGRNTEAFF. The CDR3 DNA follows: TGTGCCAGTAGTATTTCTGCGTCCGGGCGGAACACTGAAGCTTTCTTT.

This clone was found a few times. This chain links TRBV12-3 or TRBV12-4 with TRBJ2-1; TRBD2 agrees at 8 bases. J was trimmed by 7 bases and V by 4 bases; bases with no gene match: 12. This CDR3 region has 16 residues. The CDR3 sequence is CASSSALPGLGNEQFF. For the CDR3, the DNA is TGTGCCAGCAGTTCCGCCCTCCCGGGACTAGGGAATGAGCAGTTCTTC.